This TCR beta chain is from a study of T cells after yellow fever vaccination. Study-level findings and limits: Only a small proportion of the clonotypes turned up in both the CD4 and the CD8 compartments, likely arising from convergent recombination.

One entry per CDR3 protein, called by TCRdb with MiXCR from the 5' RACE reads. The sample holds hundreds of thousands of distinct CDR3 sequences, 5.2% seen once. Looked up from germline, CDR1 is KGHSH and CDR2 is LQKENI. This CDR3 is built from 15 residues. Trimming removed 3 bases from V and 0 bases from J, with 11 bases in between. This clonotype has ten or more counts. The target antigen is unknown. The chain couples TRBV18 to TRBJ2-5; D perhaps matches TRBD1 (6 bases). The receptor was derived from a man between 18 and 35 years old who received the YFV17D yellow fever vaccine. The material was CD4+ T cells sorted from PBMCs, obtained on the day of the yellow fever booster vaccination. In DNA, the CDR3 is TGTGCCAGCTCACCTCAGACAGGCTACCAAGAGACCCAGTACTTC. Its protein is CASSPQTGYQETQYF.